This T cell receptor beta chain originates from a study of blood T cell repertoires in COVID-19. Turning to the study itself: Acute and convalescent COVID-19 specimens originated in the United States, Italy and Spain. Sample material is recorded as cDNA or gDNA derived from T cells, B-cell-depleted T cells, or PBMCs.

With 4 bases clipped from V and 8 bases from J, the junction kept 6 bases outside the gene matches. This CDR3 spans 13 amino acids. From germline, CDR1 is LNHDA and CDR2 SQIVND (reference sequence). Original analysis: Amplification of reference gene primers was used by the study to estimate nucleated cell counts. Here immunoSEQ multiplex PCR was the method, and the copy in TCRdb shows in-frame clones only, minus some. V and J calls and clone size are those listed in that table; D and trimming were worked out from the DNA. The sample holds 55,000 to 65,000 clones, around 79% seen once. This chain connects TRBV19 to TRBJ1-1, with 8 bases aligning to TRBD1. The sample comprised peripheral blood. The sequence derives from a man aged 60 to 75 with acute or convalescent COVID-19. The chain's CDR3 is CASSTSGQGEAFF. The CDR3, as DNA: TGTGCCAGTAGTACGTCAGGACAGGGAGAAGCTTTCTTT. Drawing the rest from reference TRBV19 and TRBJ1-1, the complete variable domain is DGGITQSPKYLFRKEGQNVTLSCEQNLNHDAMYWYRQDPGQGLRLIYYSQIVNDFQKGDIAEGYSVSREKKESFPLTVTSAQKNPTAFYLCASSTSGQGEAFFGQGTRLTVV.